The next 2 T cell receptor beta chains were all read from a single sample in a study of blood T cells in healthy people across ages. It was with a sample-barcoded 5' primer and a J-beta primer mix that a second PCR of about 6 to 12 cycles was run. TCRdb re-derived calls from the 5' RACE reads in MiXCR, one entry per CDR3 protein. The profile covers just under 550,000 distinct CDR3 sequences, with less than 25% appearing a single time and less than 9% taken by the ten largest. The sample was also linked to a second study, of T cells of mothers and their children.

The sample was blood. All receptors come from a boy between 5 and 17 years old in good health.

The rearrangement links TRBV6-5 to TRBJ2-1, with TRBD2 matching 9 bases. The CDR3 runs 15 residues. Trimming took 2 bases from V and 6 from J; bases not matched to a gene: 5. Germline-derived CDR1 and CDR2 are MNHEY and SVGAGI. The CDR3 DNA reads TGTGCCAGCAGTTACGAGGCGGGAGGGCCCAATGAGCAGTTCTTC. Encoded protein: CASSYEAGGPNEQFF.

The rearrangement uses TRBV4-3 and TRBJ2-1; D perhaps matches TRBD2 (6 bases). V lost 0 bases and J lost 3, with 12 bases in between. The V gene's germline CDR1 is LGHNA and CDR2 YSLEER. The CDR3 extends over 16 amino acids. The DNA for the CDR3 is TGCGCCAGCAGCCAAGATCCGGGAGCGGGCTACAATGAGCAGTTCTTC. Protein sequence: CASSQDPGAGYNEQFF.